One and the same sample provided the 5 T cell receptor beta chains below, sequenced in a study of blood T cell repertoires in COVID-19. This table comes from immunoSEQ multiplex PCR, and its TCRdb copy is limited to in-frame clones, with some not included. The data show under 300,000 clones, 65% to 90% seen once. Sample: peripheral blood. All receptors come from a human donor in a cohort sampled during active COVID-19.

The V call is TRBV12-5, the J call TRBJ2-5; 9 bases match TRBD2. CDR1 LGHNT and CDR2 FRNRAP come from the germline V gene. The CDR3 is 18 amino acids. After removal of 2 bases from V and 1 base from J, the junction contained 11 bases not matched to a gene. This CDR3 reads CASGLFLRGTSSQETQYF. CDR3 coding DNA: TGTGCTAGTGGTTTGTTCCTTCGAGGGACTAGCAGCCAAGAGACCCAGTACTTC.

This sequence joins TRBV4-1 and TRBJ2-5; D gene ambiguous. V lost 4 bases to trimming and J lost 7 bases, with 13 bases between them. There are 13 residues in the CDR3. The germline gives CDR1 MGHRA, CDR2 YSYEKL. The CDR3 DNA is TGCGCCAGCAGCCGCCAAGATTCAGGGACCCAGTACTTC. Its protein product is CASSRQDSGTQYF.

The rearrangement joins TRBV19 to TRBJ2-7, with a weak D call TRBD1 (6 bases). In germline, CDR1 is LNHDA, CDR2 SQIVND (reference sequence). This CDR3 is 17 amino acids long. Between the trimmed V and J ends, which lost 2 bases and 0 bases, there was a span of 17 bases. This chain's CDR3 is CASSITSGQTRSYEQYF. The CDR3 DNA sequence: TGTGCCAGTAGTATAACGTCCGGACAGACTCGCTCCTACGAGCAGTACTTC.

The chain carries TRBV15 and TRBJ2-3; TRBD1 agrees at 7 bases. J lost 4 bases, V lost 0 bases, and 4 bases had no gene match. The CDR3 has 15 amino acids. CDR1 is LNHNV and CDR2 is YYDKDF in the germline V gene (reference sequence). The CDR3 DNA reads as TGTGCCACCAGCAGAGACCCGACAGGGTCAGATACGCAGTATTTT. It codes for CATSRDPTGSDTQYF.

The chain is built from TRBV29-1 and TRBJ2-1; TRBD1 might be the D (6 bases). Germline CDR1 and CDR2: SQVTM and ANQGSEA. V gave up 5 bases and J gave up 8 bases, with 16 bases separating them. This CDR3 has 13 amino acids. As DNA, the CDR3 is TGCAGCGTTACACAGGGTTCCGACGATGAGCAGTTCTTC. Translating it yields CSVTQGSDDEQFF.